This T cell receptor (beta chain) came from a study of blood T cell repertoires in COVID-19. Assay used: immunoSEQ multiplex PCR; TCRdb lists only in-frame clones, some missing. The data hold approximately 200,000 clones, with 81% observed a single time. Trimming stripped 3 bases from V and 1 base from J, with 19 bases between. This CDR3 has 18 residues. Germline V lookup: CDR1 MGHRA, CDR2 YSYEKL. This study enrolled people aged 18 to 89 from roughly 24 US geographic areas. The chain combines TRBV4-1 with TRBJ1-5; D gene uncertain. The clonotype comes from a middle-aged man who had recovered from COVID-19. Sequenced input: PBMCs or T cells enriched from blood (not recorded which). Written as DNA, the CDR3 is TGCGCCAGCAGCCACAAACCCGGGGATGTATGGAGCAATCAGCCCCAGCATTTT. It yields the protein CASSHKPGDVWSNQPQHF.